The 14 T cell receptor beta chains below were found in one sample sequenced in a study of blood T cell repertoires in COVID-19. The repertoire was sequenced with immunoSEQ multiplex PCR; TCRdb's copy has only in-frame clones and lacks some. Here the sample spans over 250,000 clones, more than 85% being singletons. Sequenced: peripheral blood. Receptor source: a person between 18 and 30 years old with COVID-19, enrolled during active disease.

The chain combines TRBV20-1 with TRBJ2-1; D possibly corresponds to TRBD1 (6 bases). The V end was cut by 3 bases, the J end by 7 bases, with 31 bases between. The CDR3 loop spans 19 amino acids. CDR1 DFQATT and CDR2 SNEGSKA come from the germline V gene (reference sequence). This chain's CDR3 is CSASLRTSGEILRGNEQFF. CDR3 sequence (DNA): TGCAGTGCTAGTTTAAGAACTTCAGGGGAGATACTTAGGGGTAATGAGCAGTTCTTC.

This chain joins TRBV9 and TRBJ2-7, with 9 positions matching TRBD2. The trim removed 0 bases at V and 3 bases at J, leaving 1 base unmatched. The CDR3 spans 14 residues. CDR1 SGDLS and CDR2 YYNGEE come from the germline V gene. The CDR3, as DNA: TGTGCCAGCAGCGTAGGTAGCGGGAGCTACGAGCAGTACTTC. This codes for CASSVGSGSYEQYF.

As to this clone: Other DNA variants within this sample encode the same CDR3. The chain recombines TRBV5-1 with TRBJ2-3, with D perhaps matching TRBD1 (6 bases). The length of the CDR3 is 15 residues. Per the germline V gene, CDR1 is SGHRS and CDR2 is YFSETQ. V lost 0 bases, J lost 1 base, and 9 bases lay in between. The CDR3 region is CASSLVAGGTDTQYF. The CDR3 DNA sequence: TGCGCCAGCAGCTTGGTGGCAGGGGGCACAGATACGCAGTATTTT.

The chain links TRBV7-8 to TRBJ2-6; D is uncertain. CDR3 size: 14 residues. The germline V and J ends were trimmed by 5 bases and 2 bases, with 7 bases remaining between them. CDR1 is SGHVS, CDR2 FQNEAQ, per germline. CDR3 sequence: CASSPSAGANVLTF. The CDR3 region has the DNA TGTGCCAGCAGCCCATCGGCTGGGGCCAACGTCCTGACTTTC.

The V gene is TRBV5-4, the J gene TRBJ2-1; 11 bases line up with TRBD2. V shed 8 bases and J 7 bases; nucleotides not matched to a gene: 5. The CDR3 consists of 13 residues. Germline lookup yields CDR1 SGHNT and CDR2 YYREEE (reference sequence). The CDR3 DNA reads as TGTGCCAGTGGACTAGCGGGTTCTAATGAGCAGTTCTTC. It is translated as CASGLAGSNEQFF.

The chain links TRBV7-8 to TRBJ2-3; weak D call: TRBD1 (5 bases). The CDR3 sequence is 17 residues long. V shed 0 bases and J shed 2 bases, with 15 bases lying between them. Per germline, CDR1 SGHVS and CDR2 FQNEAQ. CDR3 region: CASSLAGGQHHTDTQYF. CDR3 DNA sequence: TGTGCCAGCAGCTTAGCGGGCGGACAACACCACACAGATACGCAGTATTTT.

The chain combines TRBV25-1 with TRBJ2-7; D is unclear. The germline V and J ends were trimmed by 2 bases and 2 bases, with 7 bases remaining between them. Germline assignment: CDR1 MGHDK and CDR2 SYGVNS. The CDR3 runs to 13 residues. The CDR3 coding sequence is TGTGCCAGCAGTGAACGACTGGCCTACGAGCAGTACTTC. This codes for CASSERLAYEQYF.

The chain combines TRBV4-1 with TRBJ2-1; D is undetermined. This CDR3 has 13 amino acids. Germline assignment: CDR1 MGHRA and CDR2 YSYEKL. Between the trimmed V and J ends, which lost 4 bases and 7 bases, there was a span of 11 bases. For the CDR3, the DNA is TGCGCCAGCAGCCGGATCCTAGGAAATGAGCAGTTCTTC. Translation gives CASSRILGNEQFF.

The chain recombines TRBV2 with TRBJ2-1; 12 bases align to TRBD2. The CDR3 has 14 residues. Germline V gene lookup returns CDR1 SNHLY and CDR2 FYNNEI. The V gene end was trimmed by 6 bases and the J gene end by 5 bases; junction bases not matched to a gene: 2. Written as DNA, the CDR3 is TGTGCCAGCAGACTAGCGGGAGGACACAATGAGCAGTTCTTC. Protein product: CASRLAGGHNEQFF.

This clone was observed a single time. V and J are TRBV4-2 and TRBJ2-1; 11 bases are shared with TRBD2. Germline CDR1 and CDR2: LGHNA and YNFKEQ. CDR3 size: 17 residues. Trimming took 6 bases from V and 9 from J; bases not matched to a gene: 16. The CDR3 region has the DNA TGTGCCAGCAGTCCCGCCGGGACTAGCGGCCCCTTGGGTGAGCAGTTCTTC. Translating gives CASSPAGTSGPLGEQFF.

The chain has TRBV7-9 and TRBJ2-5, with TRBD1 as a possible D gene (5 bases). Germline V gives CDR1 SEHNR, CDR2 FQNEAQ (reference sequence). V was pared by 4 bases and J by 1 base, with 7 bases between. The CDR3 consists of 13 residues. The CDR3 region is CASSSDSQETQYF. CDR3 nucleotide sequence: TGTGCCAGCAGCTCCGACAGCCAAGAGACCCAGTACTTC. The variable domain in full, completed from reference TRBV7-9 and TRBJ2-5, reads DTGVSQNPRHKITKRGQNVTFRCDPISEHNRLYWYRQTLGQGPEFLTYFQNEAQLEKSRLLSDRFSAERPKGSFSTLEIQRTEQGDSAMYLCASSSDSQETQYFGPGTRLLVL.

There are a few counts of this clone. The rearrangement uses TRBV19 and TRBJ1-1, with D uncertain. The V end lost 5 bases, the J end lost 5 bases, and 12 bases lay between the germline ends. CDR1 and CDR2 from the germline V gene are LNHDA and SQIVND (reference sequence). The CDR3 has 13 residues. The CDR3 sequence is CASSRTRGTEAFF. The CDR3 DNA follows: TGTGCCAGTAGTCGGACCCGAGGGACTGAAGCTTTCTTT.

The V gene is TRBV3-1 (or the pseudogene TRBV3-2), the J gene TRBJ1-2; tentative D call: TRBD1 (6 bases). The CDR3 sequence is 12 residues long. Germline CDR1 and CDR2: LGHDT and YNNKEL (reference sequence). V was cut by 4 bases and J by 7 bases, with 10 bases left in between. CDR3 protein: CASSRPGVGYTF. The DNA of the CDR3 is TGTGCCAGCAGCCGGCCAGGGGTTGGCTACACCTTC.

The chain combines TRBV5-1 with TRBJ2-1, with 11 bases identical to TRBD2. V gave up 3 bases and J gave up 4 bases; unmatched junction bases: 9. This CDR3 region has 17 residues. Germline assignment: CDR1 SGHRS and CDR2 YFSETQ. The DNA for the CDR3 is TGCGCCAGCAGCTCGAAGGTTCTAGCGGGAGGATACAATGAGCAGTTCTTC. Protein: CASSSKVLAGGYNEQFF.